Listed here are 15 T cell receptor beta chains from one sample, sequenced in a study of response to subunit inactivated influenza vaccine. TCRdb processed the RT-PCR reads anew with MiXCR; each CDR3 protein has one entry. The data hold about 540,000 distinct CDR3 sequences, with roughly 25% observed a single time. This same sample was also part of a study on T cells expressing NK-cell markers. That paper adds: As the method of synthesis, 5'RACE template switching with UMIs yielded TCR beta cDNA.

This sample comprised CD4+ T cells sorted from PBMCs, obtained 11 to 12 days after vaccination. The receptors originated from a man between 50 and 59 years old who received an inactivated influenza vaccine.

This clonotype was counted only a few times. The rearrangement joins TRBV3-1 to TRBJ2-7; D may correspond to TRBD1 or TRBD2 (6 bases each). The germline V gene encodes CDR1 LGHDT and CDR2 YNNKEL (reference sequence). V was cut by 1 base and J by 5 bases, with 15 bases left in between. The CDR3 covers 15 residues. The CDR3: CASSQGAGGFHEQYF. CDR3 in DNA: TGTGCCAGCAGCCAAGGGGCCGGGGGCTTCCACGAGCAGTACTTC.

The CDR3 is CASRRQGAGPQHF. As DNA, the CDR3 is TGTGCCAGCAGGCGACAGGGGGCAGGGCCCCAGCATTTT. This rearrangement joins TRBV6-2 or TRBV6-3 to TRBJ1-5; 10 bases agree with TRBD1. The CDR3 length is 13 residues. The ends lost 6 bases at V and 9 bases at J; junction bases unmatched: 5. From germline, CDR1 is MNHEY and CDR2 SVGEGT.

The chain is built from TRBV28 and TRBJ1-4, with D tentatively TRBD1 (5 bases). V shed 8 bases and J shed 0 bases, with 13 bases lying between them. CDR1 and CDR2 from the germline V gene are MDHEN and SYDVKM. This CDR3 contains 15 residues. In nucleotides, the CDR3 is TGTGCCAGCGGCGGCGGGGGAGCAACTAATGAAAAACTGTTTTTT. It encodes CASGGGGATNEKLFF.

There are many counts of this clonotype. The chain recombines TRBV20-1 with TRBJ2-5; D possibly corresponds to TRBD2 (6 bases). Germline V lookup: CDR1 DFQATT, CDR2 SNEGSKA (reference sequence). This CDR3 has 13 amino acids. V was clipped by 5 bases and J by 4 bases, with 14 bases between them. CDR3: CSARTTRGETQYF. CDR3 coding DNA: TGCAGTGCTCGTACGACTAGGGGAGAGACCCAGTACTTC.

This clonotype has only a few counts. The chain is built from TRBV12-3 or TRBV12-4 and TRBJ1-1; D is unclear. V lost 5 bases and J lost 0, with 7 bases in between. The CDR3 has 13 amino acids. The CDR3 DNA follows: TGTGCCAGCAGTCTTAGAATGAACACTGAAGCTTTCTTT. Translating gives CASSLRMNTEAFF.

This chain joins TRBV29-1 and TRBJ2-7; 8 positions match TRBD1. CDR3 length: 12 residues. Germline V gene sequence: CDR1 SQVTM, CDR2 ANQGSEA. Trimming cost V 7 bases and J 0 bases; bases outside gene matches: 2. The CDR3 protein is CSAQGDSYEQYF. The CDR3 region has the DNA TGCAGCGCACAGGGGGACTCCTACGAGCAGTACTTC.

This clonotype was seen more than once but under ten times. The rearrangement uses TRBV5-5 and TRBJ1-1; D call uncertain. The CDR3 is made up of 15 amino acids. Germline V gives CDR1 SGHKS, CDR2 YYEKEE (reference sequence). With 0 bases removed from V and 4 bases from J, the gap between germline ends came to 13 bases. In DNA, the CDR3 is TGTGCCAGCAGCTTGGTCCTGGCGTTTGGCACTGAAGCTTTCTTT. Its translation: CASSLVLAFGTEAFF.

The chain is built from TRBV6-1 and TRBJ2-2, with 11 bases lining up with TRBD1. The CDR3 extends over 16 amino acids. The J segment lost 2 bases and the V segment lost 6 bases, leaving 5 bases of the junction unmatched. Germline V lookup: CDR1 MNHNS, CDR2 SASEGT. CDR3 loop: CASRGQGGPNTGELFF. Written as DNA, the CDR3 is TGTGCCAGCAGGGGACAGGGGGGACCTAACACCGGGGAGCTGTTTTTT.

Notes on this clonotype: The junction departs from germline at one end; a sequencing error may be responsible. This chain joins TRBV6-1 and TRBJ2-3; 9 positions match TRBD2. In germline, CDR1 is MNHNS, CDR2 SASEGT. This CDR3 is built from 18 residues. Written as DNA, the CDR3 is TGTGCCATCAGTGAAGCTCTAGCGGGGAGAGGAGGCACAGATACGCAGTATTTT. Translation gives CAISEALAGRGGTDTQYF.

The chain links TRBV5-1 to TRBJ2-2, with 7 nucleotides matching TRBD1. CDR1 and CDR2 from the germline V gene are SGHRS and YFSETQ. The CDR3 length is 16 residues. V gave up 5 bases and J gave up 1 base; unmatched junction bases: 8. CDR3 sequence: CASRSGQDGNTGELFF. DNA of the CDR3: TGCGCCAGCAGGAGCGGACAGGACGGGAACACCGGGGAGCTGTTTTTT.

This clonotype occurred many times. V and J are TRBV5-1 and TRBJ2-7; 7 nucleotides line up with TRBD1. The junction had 2 bases not matched to a gene; V was cut back by 0 bases and J by 8 bases. From germline, CDR1 is SGHRS and CDR2 YFSETQ. This CDR3 comprises 12 residues. Here the CDR3 reads CASSLDRGKQYF. The CDR3 nucleotides read TGCGCCAGCAGCTTGGACAGGGGCAAGCAGTACTTC.

This clonotype occurred many times. The chain employs TRBV5-1 and TRBJ2-2; a possible D gene is TRBD2 (5 bases). The CDR3 consists of 15 residues. Germline V gene sequence: CDR1 SGHRS, CDR2 YFSETQ. V dropped 3 bases and J dropped 1 base, with 10 bases sitting between them. The CDR3, as DNA: TGCGCCAGCAGCTGGACCGGGGAGAACACCGGGGAGCTGTTTTTT. Translated, it gives CASSWTGENTGELFF.

The gene calls are TRBV24-1 and TRBJ2-1; no definite D call. The CDR3 loop spans 13 amino acids. CDR1 and CDR2 (germline): KGHDR, SFDVKD. The V end lost 4 bases, the J end lost 7 bases, and 10 bases lay between the germline ends. The CDR3 nucleotides are TGTGCCACCAGTGACTCAGCCTTTAATGAGCAGTTCTTC. Translating it yields CATSDSAFNEQFF.

This clonotype was found many times. The gene calls are TRBV6-5 and TRBJ2-7; a weak D match, TRBD2 (6 bases). The CDR3 sequence is 17 residues long. Germline V gene data show CDR1 as MNHEY and CDR2 as SVGAGI. Trimming took off 1 base at V and 2 bases at J, with 18 bases between the two ends. The CDR3 bases are TGTGCCAGCAGTTACTTCTCAACAAGGGGAGGACCCTACGAGCAGTACTTC. Its protein is CASSYFSTRGGPYEQYF.

A note on this clonotype: At one end the junction does not follow the germline gene, possibly because of a read error. The chain carries TRBV15 and TRBJ2-3, with D uncertain. Germline CDR1 and CDR2: LNHNV and YYDKDF (reference sequence). CDR3 length equals 14 residues. The CDR3 coding sequence is TGTGCCACCAGCAGAGTAGCAACCACATATACGCAGTATTTT. Translated: CATSRVATTYTQYF.